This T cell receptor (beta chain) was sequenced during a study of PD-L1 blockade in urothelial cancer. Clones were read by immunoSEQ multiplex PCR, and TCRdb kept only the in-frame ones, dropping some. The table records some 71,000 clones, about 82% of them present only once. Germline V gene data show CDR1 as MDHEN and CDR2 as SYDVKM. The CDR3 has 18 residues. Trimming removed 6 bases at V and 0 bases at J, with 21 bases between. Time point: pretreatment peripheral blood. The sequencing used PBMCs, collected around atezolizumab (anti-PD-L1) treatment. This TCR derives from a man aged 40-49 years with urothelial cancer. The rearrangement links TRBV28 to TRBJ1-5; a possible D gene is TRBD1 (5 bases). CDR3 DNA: TGTGCCAGCAGCCCCGTCGGGGGGATCGGGTATAGCAATCAGCCCCAGCATTTT. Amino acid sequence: CASSPVGGIGYSNQPQHF.